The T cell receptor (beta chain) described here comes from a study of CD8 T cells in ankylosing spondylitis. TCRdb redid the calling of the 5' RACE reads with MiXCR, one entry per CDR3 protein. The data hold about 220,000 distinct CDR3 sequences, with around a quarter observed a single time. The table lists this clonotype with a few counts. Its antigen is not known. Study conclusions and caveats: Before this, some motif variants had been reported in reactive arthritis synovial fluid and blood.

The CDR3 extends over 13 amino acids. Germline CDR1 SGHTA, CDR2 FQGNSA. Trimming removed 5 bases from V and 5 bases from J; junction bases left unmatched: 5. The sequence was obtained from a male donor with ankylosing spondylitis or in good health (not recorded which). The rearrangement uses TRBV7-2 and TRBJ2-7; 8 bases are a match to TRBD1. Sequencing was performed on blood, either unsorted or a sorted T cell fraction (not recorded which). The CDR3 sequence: CASSRRTGHEQYF. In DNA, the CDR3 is TGTGCCAGCAGCCGCCGGACAGGGCACGAGCAGTACTTC.